This T cell receptor (beta chain) was captured in a study of read filtering for tumor transcriptome and immune sequencing. Overall study context: The cohort had approximately 16 men and 14 to 15 women aged roughly 47 to 85, mean about 68 years.

The sample holds many counts of this clonotype. What it binds is not known. V dropped 1 base and J dropped 11 bases, with 20 bases sitting between them. This CDR3 spans 14 amino acids. Germline CDR1 reads GTSNPN; CDR2 reads SVGIG (reference sequence). Sampling of bone marrow took place during active disease in every patient. Study-wide points: Sorted CD138-negative bone marrow cells were not purified T cells. About 80% of IR-seq clonotypes had one read, totaling around 3.4% of reads; RNA-seq: roughly 76% and 46%.

Molecular barcoded adaptors covering alpha/delta and beta/gamma chains were used on 400 ng RNA. TCRdb recomputed calls from the reads with MiXCR, one row per CDR3 protein. The data show 75,000 to 95,000 distinct CDR3 sequences, around an eighth seen once. The chain combines TRBV30 with TRBJ1-1, with D possibly TRBD1 on 5 matching bases. Sequenced input: a population of CD138-negative cells sorted from bone marrow. The TCR originated in a donor over 35 with multiple myeloma. Here the CDR3 DNA reads TGTGCCTGGAGTGATCTGTTGGGGCCGCCGAGGGCTTTCTTT. This encodes CAWSDLLGPPRAFF.